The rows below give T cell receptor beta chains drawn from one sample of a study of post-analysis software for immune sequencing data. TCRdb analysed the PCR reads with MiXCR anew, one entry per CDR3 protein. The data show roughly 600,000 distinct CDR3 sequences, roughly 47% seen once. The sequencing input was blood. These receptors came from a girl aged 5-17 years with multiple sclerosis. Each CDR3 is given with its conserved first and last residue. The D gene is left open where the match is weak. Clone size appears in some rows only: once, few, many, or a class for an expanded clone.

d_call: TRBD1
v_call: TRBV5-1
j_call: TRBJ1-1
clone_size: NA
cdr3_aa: CASSYGTGGETEAFF
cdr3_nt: TGCGCCAGCAGTTACGGGACAGGGGGAGAGACTGAAGCTTTCTTT

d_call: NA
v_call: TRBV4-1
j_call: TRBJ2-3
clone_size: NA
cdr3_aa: CASSQVVSSSTDTQYF
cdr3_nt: TGCGCCAGCAGCCAAGTTGTGTCTTCTAGCACAGATACGCAGTATTTT

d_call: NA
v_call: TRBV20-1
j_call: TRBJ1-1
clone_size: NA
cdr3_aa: CSAHSSGDIYGDTEAFF
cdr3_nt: TGCAGTGCCCACTCCAGTGGAGACATCTATGGGGACACTGAAGCTTTCTTT

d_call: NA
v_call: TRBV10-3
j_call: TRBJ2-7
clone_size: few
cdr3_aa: CAISDTAPSSYEQYF
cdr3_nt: TGTGCCATCAGTGATACAGCCCCGAGCTCCTACGAGCAGTACTTC

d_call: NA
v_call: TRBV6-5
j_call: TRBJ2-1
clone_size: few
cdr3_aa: CASSYGRKNEQFF
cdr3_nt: TGTGCCAGCAGTTACGGGAGGAAGAATGAGCAGTTCTTC

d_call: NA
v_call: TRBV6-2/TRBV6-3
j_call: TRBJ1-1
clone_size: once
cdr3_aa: CASSPSPGAEAFF
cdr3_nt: TGTGCCAGCAGCCCCTCGCCCGGGGCTGAGGCTTTCTTT

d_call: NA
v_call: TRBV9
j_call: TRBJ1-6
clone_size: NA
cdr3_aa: CASSTNVRLAVGSPLHF
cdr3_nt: TGTGCCAGCAGCACCAATGTTAGGCTCGCGGTGGGATCACCCCTCCACTTT

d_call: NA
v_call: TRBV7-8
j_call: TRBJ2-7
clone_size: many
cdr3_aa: CASSKGTGGGEQYF
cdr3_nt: TGTGCCAGCAGCAAAGGGACAGGCGGGGGCGAGCAGTACTTC

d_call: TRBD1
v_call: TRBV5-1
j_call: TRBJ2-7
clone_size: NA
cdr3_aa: CASSAGQGFSYEQYF
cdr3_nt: TGCGCCAGCAGCGCTGGACAGGGATTTTCCTACGAGCAGTACTTC

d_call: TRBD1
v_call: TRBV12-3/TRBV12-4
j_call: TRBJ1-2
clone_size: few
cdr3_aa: CASRDRANYGYTF
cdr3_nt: TGTGCCAGCCGTGACAGGGCGAACTATGGCTACACCTTC

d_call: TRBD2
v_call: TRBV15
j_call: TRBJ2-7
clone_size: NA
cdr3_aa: CATSRDEAGSSYEQYF
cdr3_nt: TGTGCCACCAGCAGAGACGAAGCGGGGAGTTCCTACGAGCAGTACTTC

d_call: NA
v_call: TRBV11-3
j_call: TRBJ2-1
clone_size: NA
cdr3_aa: CASSFGMNEQFF
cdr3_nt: TGTGCCAGCAGTTTCGGGATGAATGAGCAGTTCTTC

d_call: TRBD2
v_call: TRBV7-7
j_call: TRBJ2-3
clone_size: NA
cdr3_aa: CASSLFGTRDTQYF
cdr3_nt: TGTGCCAGCAGCTTATTCGGGACTAGGGATACGCAGTATTTT

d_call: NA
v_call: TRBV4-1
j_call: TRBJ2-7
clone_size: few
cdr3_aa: CASSQDGSEQGYEQYF
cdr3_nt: TGCGCCAGCAGCCAAGATGGTTCGGAACAGGGTTACGAGCAGTACTTC

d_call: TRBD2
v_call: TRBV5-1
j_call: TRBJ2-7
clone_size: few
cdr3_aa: CASKRAGVYEQYF
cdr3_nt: TGCGCCAGCAAGCGGGCGGGAGTGTACGAGCAGTACTTC

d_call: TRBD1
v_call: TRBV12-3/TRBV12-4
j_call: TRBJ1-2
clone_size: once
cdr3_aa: CASTLTGDYGYTF
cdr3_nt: TGTGCCAGCACCTTGACAGGGGACTATGGCTACACCTTC

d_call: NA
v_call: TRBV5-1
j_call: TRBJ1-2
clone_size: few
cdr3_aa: CASSLDHGYTF
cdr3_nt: TGCGCCAGCAGCTTGGACCATGGCTACACCTTC